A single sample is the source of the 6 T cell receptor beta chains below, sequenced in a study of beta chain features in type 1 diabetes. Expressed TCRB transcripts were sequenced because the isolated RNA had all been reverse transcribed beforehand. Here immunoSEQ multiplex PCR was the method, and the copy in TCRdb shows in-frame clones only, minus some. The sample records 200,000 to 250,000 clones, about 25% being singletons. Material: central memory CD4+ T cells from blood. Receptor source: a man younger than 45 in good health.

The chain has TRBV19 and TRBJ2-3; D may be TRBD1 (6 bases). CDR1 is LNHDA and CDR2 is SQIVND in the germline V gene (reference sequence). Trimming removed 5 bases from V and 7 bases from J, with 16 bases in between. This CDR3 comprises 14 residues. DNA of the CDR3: TGTGCCAGTAGTCTCACGACAGGTCGCTATACGCAGTATTTT. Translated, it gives CASSLTTGRYTQYF.

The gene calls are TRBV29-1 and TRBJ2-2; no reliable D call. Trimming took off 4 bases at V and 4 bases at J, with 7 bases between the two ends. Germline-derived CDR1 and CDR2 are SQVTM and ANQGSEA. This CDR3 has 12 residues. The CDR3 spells CSVGGGTGELFF. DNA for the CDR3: TGCAGCGTTGGCGGCGGCACCGGGGAGCTGTTTTTT.

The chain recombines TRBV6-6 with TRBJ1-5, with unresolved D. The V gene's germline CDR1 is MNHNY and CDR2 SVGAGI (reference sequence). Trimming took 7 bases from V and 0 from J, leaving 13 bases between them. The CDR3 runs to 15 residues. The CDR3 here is CASILVSYSNQPQHF. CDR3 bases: TGTGCCAGCATTCTGGTCAGCTATAGCAATCAGCCCCAGCATTTT.

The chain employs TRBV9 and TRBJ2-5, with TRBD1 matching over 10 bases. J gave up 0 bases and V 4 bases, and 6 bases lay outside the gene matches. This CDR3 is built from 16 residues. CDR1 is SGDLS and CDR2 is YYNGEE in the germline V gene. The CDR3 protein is CASSYGQGGYQETQYF. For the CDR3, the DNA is TGTGCCAGCAGCTACGGACAGGGGGGCTACCAAGAGACCCAGTACTTC.

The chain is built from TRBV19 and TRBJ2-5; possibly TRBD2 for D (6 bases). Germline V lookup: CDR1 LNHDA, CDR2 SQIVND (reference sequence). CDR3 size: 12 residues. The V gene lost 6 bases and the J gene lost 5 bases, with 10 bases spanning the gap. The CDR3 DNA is TGTGCCAGTAGGGGAGGTCGCGAGACCCAGTACTTC. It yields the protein CASRGGRETQYF.

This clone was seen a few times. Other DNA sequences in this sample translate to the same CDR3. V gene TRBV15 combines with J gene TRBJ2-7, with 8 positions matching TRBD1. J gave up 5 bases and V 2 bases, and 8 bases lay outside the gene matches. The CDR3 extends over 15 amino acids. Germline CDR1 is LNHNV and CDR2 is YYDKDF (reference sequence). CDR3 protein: CATSRYGQGINEQYF. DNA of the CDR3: TGTGCCACCAGCAGATACGGACAGGGTATCAACGAGCAGTACTTC.